Below are 27 T cell receptor beta chains sequenced from a single sample in a study of blood T cell repertoires in COVID-19. Produced via immunoSEQ multiplex PCR; TCRdb's table is partial and in-frame only. The sample shows 200,000 to 250,000 clones, around 80% of them seen only once. Specimen: peripheral blood. These receptors all come from a man younger than 40 with active or convalescent COVID-19.

This chain links TRBV4-1 with TRBJ2-6, with a possible D match to TRBD2 (5 bases). Germline assignment: CDR1 MGHRA and CDR2 YSYEKL. V dropped 1 base and J dropped 0 bases, with 10 bases sitting between them. The CDR3 contains 17 residues. The DNA of the CDR3 is TGCGCCAGCAGCCAAGGTTCCCGGGGCTCTGGGGCCAACGTCCTGACTTTC. It encodes CASSQGSRGSGANVLTF.

The rearrangement uses TRBV18 and TRBJ2-7; no clear D gene. The CDR3 loop spans 15 amino acids. Germline V gives CDR1 KGHSH, CDR2 LQKENI. V shed 3 bases and J shed 3 bases, with 15 bases lying between them. The chain's CDR3 is CASSPNLSQDYEQYF. The DNA for the CDR3 is TGTGCCAGCTCACCCAACTTGTCCCAAGACTACGAGCAGTACTTC.

The chain uses TRBV10-3 and TRBJ2-2; TRBD2 matches 14 bases. V shed 10 bases, J shed 3 bases, and the junction held 4 bases outside the gene matches. The CDR3 has 15 residues. From germline, CDR1 is ENHRY and CDR2 SYGVKD. CDR3 sequence reads: CATGTSGGYTGELFF. In nucleotides, the CDR3 is TGTGCCACCGGGACTAGCGGGGGATACACCGGGGAGCTGTTTTTT.

CDR3 bases: TGTGCCAGCAGCCAACCCCCCGGAGGGCGTTTCTTC. The encoded protein is CASSQPPGGRFF. V gene TRBV6-5 combines with J gene TRBJ2-1, with D tentatively TRBD2 (6 bases). Trimming removed 6 bases at V and 16 bases at J, with 19 bases between. The CDR3 length is 12 residues. Germline CDR1 reads MNHEY; CDR2 reads SVGAGI.

The chain carries TRBV7-2 and TRBJ2-3; 8 bases are shared with TRBD2. Unmatched junction bases numbered 7, after V lost 5 bases and J lost 6 bases. This CDR3 region has 14 residues. Germline CDR1 SGHTA, CDR2 FQGNSA. The CDR3 loop is CASSLDGGRDTQYF. The CDR3 DNA reads as TGTGCCAGCAGCCTCGATGGCGGGAGGGATACGCAGTATTTT.

Notes on this clone: This CDR3 is also generated by other DNA sequences in the sample. The chain combines TRBV19 with TRBJ2-5; weak D call: TRBD2 (6 bases). The CDR3 is made up of 12 amino acids. Germline-derived CDR1 and CDR2 are LNHDA and SQIVND (reference sequence). Trimming took 6 bases from V and 5 from J, leaving 10 bases between them. The CDR3, as DNA: TGTGCCAGTAGACTCGCGGGGGAGACCCAGTACTTC. It specifies CASRLAGETQYF.

This chain uses TRBV5-1 with TRBJ1-2; D call uncertain. Germline assignment: CDR1 SGHRS and CDR2 YFSETQ. This CDR3 is 16 amino acids long. V lost 0 bases and J lost 4, with 16 bases in between. The CDR3 nucleotides read TGCGCCAGCAGCTTGGCGAGTAGACCACTATCCTATGGCTACACCTTC. Translation: CASSLASRPLSYGYTF.

This chain's CDR3 is CASSPRIWTSGTNEQFF. CDR3 nucleotide sequence: TGTGCCAGCAGCCCCCGGATTTGGACTAGCGGGACCAATGAGCAGTTCTTC. The chain recombines TRBV7-2 with TRBJ2-1; 12 nucleotides align to TRBD2. J gave up 6 bases and V 5 bases, and 11 bases lay outside the gene matches. CDR3 length: 17 residues. The germline V gene has CDR1 SGHTA and CDR2 FQGNSA.

The chain has TRBV6-4 and TRBJ2-6, with no clear D. CDR1 MRHNA and CDR2 SNTAGT come from the germline V gene. The CDR3 is 17 residues long. V lost 3 bases, J lost 0 bases, and 12 bases lay in between. CDR3 in DNA: TGTGCCAGCAGTGAAAGTTTTTCTAGCTCTGGGGCCAACGTCCTGACTTTC. It yields the protein CASSESFSSSGANVLTF.

The V call is TRBV5-1, the J call TRBJ2-3, with 8 bases matching TRBD1. V shed 5 bases and J 2 bases; nucleotides not matched to a gene: 10. This CDR3 spans 16 amino acids. Per the germline V gene, CDR1 is SGHRS and CDR2 is YFSETQ. In nucleotides, the CDR3 is TGCGCCAGCAGTTCTGTAGGACAGGGCTCCACAGATACGCAGTATTTT. This translates into CASSSVGQGSTDTQYF.

The chain recombines TRBV6-2 or TRBV6-3 with TRBJ2-5; D is ambiguous. Per the germline V gene, CDR1 is MNHEY and CDR2 is SVGEGT. CDR3 length equals 16 residues. V was shortened by 0 bases and J by 5 bases, with 16 bases between the two germline ends. The CDR3 sequence: CASSYSGAWVQETQYF. The CDR3 DNA sequence: TGTGCCAGCAGTTACTCCGGAGCCTGGGTTCAGGAGACCCAGTACTTC.

V gene TRBV25-1 combines with J gene TRBJ2-5; 9 bases fit TRBD1. Per the germline V gene, CDR1 is MGHDK and CDR2 is SYGVNS. The ends lost 11 bases at V and 2 bases at J; junction bases unmatched: 15. CDR3 length equals 16 residues. CDR3 protein: CAEGPTRDRGQETQYF. The CDR3 DNA sequence: TGTGCCGAGGGACCCACACGCGACAGGGGGCAAGAGACCCAGTACTTC.

With respect to this clone: Additional DNA sequences in this sample encode the identical CDR3. V gene TRBV5-6 combines with J gene TRBJ2-3, with TRBD2 identical over 9 bases. From germline, CDR1 is SGHDT and CDR2 YYEEEE. CDR3 size: 15 residues. V was pared by 0 bases and J by 3 bases, with 2 bases of the junction left unmatched. CDR3 DNA sequence: TGTGCCAGCAGCTTGGGGCTAGCGGGGACAGATACGCAGTATTTT. It specifies CASSLGLAGTDTQYF.

This CDR3 reads CASTLDRDHYGYTF. CDR3 sequence (DNA): TGTGCCAGCACTTTGGACAGGGACCACTATGGCTACACCTTC. This chain links TRBV2 with TRBJ1-2; 8 bases agree with TRBD1. Trimming removed 7 bases from V and 3 bases from J; junction bases left unmatched: 7. Germline CDR1 reads SNHLY; CDR2 reads FYNNEI. The CDR3 is made up of 14 amino acids.

This clone was recorded only once. V usage is TRBV25-1 and J usage is TRBJ1-2; 7 bases align to TRBD1. The germline CDR1 and CDR2 sequences are MGHDK and SYGVNS. Unmatched junction bases numbered 4, after V lost 2 bases and J lost 4 bases. The CDR3 contains 14 residues. Here the CDR3 reads CASSETGQLYGYTF. DNA of the CDR3: TGTGCCAGCAGTGAAACGGGACAGCTCTATGGCTACACCTTC.

The CDR3 reads CASSPTGLPRAGELFF. In nucleotides, the CDR3 is TGTGCCAGCTCACCTACGGGACTCCCGAGGGCCGGGGAGCTGTTTTTT. The rearrangement links TRBV18 to TRBJ2-2; TRBD2 is a possible D gene (6 bases). V dropped 3 bases and J dropped 6 bases, with 17 bases sitting between them. CDR1 is KGHSH and CDR2 is LQKENI in the germline V gene. The CDR3 is 16 amino acids.

The chain employs TRBV5-5 and TRBJ1-6; D is undetermined. The CDR3 runs 15 residues. V lost 2 bases to trimming and J lost 10 bases, with 16 bases between them. CDR1 SGHKS and CDR2 YYEKEE come from the germline V gene (reference sequence). CDR3 DNA sequence: TGTGCCAGCAGCTTTGCCGGCGCGGGTGACTCACCCCTCCACTTT. Protein: CASSFAGAGDSPLHF.

The rearrangement uses TRBV18 and TRBJ2-1; possibly TRBD2 for D (6 bases). Germline V gene lookup returns CDR1 KGHSH and CDR2 LQKENI. The V and J ends lost 10 bases and 5 bases respectively, with 18 bases between them. The length of the CDR3 is 14 residues. CDR3: CATRGSARDNEQFF. As DNA, the CDR3 is TGTGCCACCCGGGGGAGCGCCCGAGACAATGAGCAGTTCTTC.

The chain couples TRBV19 to TRBJ1-5; possibly TRBD1 for D (6 bases). This CDR3 comprises 15 residues. Between the trimmed V and J ends, which lost 3 bases and 5 bases, there was a span of 14 bases. The germline CDR1 and CDR2 sequences are LNHDA and SQIVND (reference sequence). CDR3 bases: TGTGCCAGTAGTATCACGGACAGTCCTTATCAGCCCCAGCATTTT. Its protein is CASSITDSPYQPQHF. Using reference TRBV19 and TRBJ1-5 for the parts outside the CDR3, the full variable domain is DGGITQSPKYLFRKEGQNVTLSCEQNLNHDAMYWYRQDPGQGLRLIYYSQIVNDFQKGDIAEGYSVSREKKESFPLTVTSAQKNPTAFYLCASSITDSPYQPQHFGDGTRLSIL.

V gene TRBV28 combines with J gene TRBJ1-4; the match to TRBD1 covers 9 bases. Trimming took 3 bases from V and 8 from J; bases not matched to a gene: 7. The CDR3 extends over 15 amino acids. CDR1 is MDHEN and CDR2 is SYDVKM in the germline V gene. Written as DNA, the CDR3 is TGTGCCAGCAGTTTTGGGGACAGGGTAATAGAAAAACTGTTTTTT. Protein product: CASSFGDRVIEKLFF.

This sequence joins TRBV27 and TRBJ1-1; the D is unclear. Trimming stripped 10 bases from V and 0 bases from J, with 12 bases between. The CDR3 length is 13 residues. The germline V gene has CDR1 MNHEY and CDR2 SMNVEV (reference sequence). In DNA, the CDR3 is TGTGCCACCCGATTAAACATGAACACTGAAGCTTTCTTT. This translates into CATRLNMNTEAFF.

A few counts support this clone. The chain carries TRBV30 and TRBJ2-7; maybe TRBD2 (5 bases). CDR1 and CDR2 (germline): GTSNPN, SVGIG (reference sequence). V lost 7 bases to trimming and J lost 2 bases, with 18 bases between them. There are 14 residues in the CDR3. CDR3 region: CAYSEWTGTYEQYF. The CDR3 coding sequence is TGTGCCTACTCAGAATGGACGGGAACCTACGAGCAGTACTTC. Looking up the rest from reference TRBV30 and TRBJ2-7 gives the full variable domain: SQTIHQWPATLVQPVGSPLSLECTVEGTSNPNLYWYRQAAGRGLQLLFYSVGIGQISSEVPQNLSASRPQDRQFILSSKKLLLSDSGFYLCAYSEWTGTYEQYFGPGTRLTVT.

In regard to this clone: The same CDR3 is also encoded by other DNA sequences in this sample. The chain carries TRBV18 and TRBJ1-1; the D is unclear. CDR3 size: 13 residues. V lost 2 bases to trimming and J lost 1 base, with 5 bases between them. Germline CDR1 reads KGHSH; CDR2 reads LQKENI. The CDR3 reads CASSPGQNTEAFF. CDR3 nucleotides: TGTGCCAGCTCACCAGGGCAGAACACTGAAGCTTTCTTT. The complete variable domain, with remaining parts taken from reference TRBV18 and TRBJ1-1, reads NAGVMQNPRHLVRRRGQEARLRCSPMKGHSHVYWYRQLPEEGLKFMVYLQKENIIDESGMPKERFSAEFPKEGPSILRIQQVVRGDSAAYFCASSPGQNTEAFFGQGTRLTVV.

The rearrangement uses TRBV6-4 and TRBJ2-1, with TRBD2 matching 12 bases. CDR1 is MRHNA, CDR2 SNTAGT, per germline. V shed 4 bases and J 5 bases; nucleotides not matched to a gene: 3. This CDR3 spans 15 amino acids. The CDR3 here is CASSVLAGGDNEQFF. CDR3 nucleotides: TGTGCCAGCAGTGTCCTAGCGGGAGGGGACAATGAGCAGTTCTTC.

The rearrangement uses TRBV4-1 and TRBJ1-2; 7 bases line up with TRBD1. The CDR3 sequence is 14 residues long. V shed 2 bases, J shed 4 bases, and the junction held 4 bases outside the gene matches. Germline V lookup: CDR1 MGHRA, CDR2 YSYEKL. The CDR3 DNA follows: TGCGCCAGCAGCCAACAGGGGGAAGGCTATGGCTACACCTTC. Amino acids: CASSQQGEGYGYTF.

This clone was seen many times. CDR3 bases: TGTGCCAGCAGTTTAATCGGTGACTTTGTCGAGCAGTACTTC. It is translated as CASSLIGDFVEQYF. The chain carries TRBV27 and TRBJ2-7; D ambiguous. Germline-derived CDR1 and CDR2 are MNHEY and SMNVEV (reference sequence). This CDR3 is 14 amino acids long. Trimming removed 2 bases from V and 6 bases from J, with 14 bases in between.

V is TRBV6-1 and J is TRBJ2-1; D remains ambiguous. This CDR3 comprises 11 residues. Looked up from germline, CDR1 is MNHNS and CDR2 is SASEGT. Trimming took 3 bases from V and 7 from J, leaving 4 bases between them. The CDR3 DNA is TGTGCCAGCAGTGACAGGAATGAGCAGTTCTTC. Amino acids: CASSDRNEQFF.